The 2 T cell receptor beta chains given below trace back to one sample, sequenced in a study of OX40 agonist ivuxolimab in advanced cancers. TCRdb's copy holds only in-frame clones and misses some; the assay was immunoSEQ multiplex PCR. Found here are 20,000 to 25,000 clones, about 73% of them singletons; the top ten hold 15% to 20%. The sample here was CD4+ or CD8+ T cells sorted from blood, taken in a trial of the OX40 agonist ivuxolimab. The source of these receptors is an adult with an advanced solid tumor such as melanoma, head and neck, liver or kidney cancer.

V is TRBV9 and J is TRBJ2-2; the D gene is possibly TRBD1 (6 bases). The V end lost 0 bases, the J end lost 6 bases, and 9 bases lay between the germline ends. Germline CDR1 and CDR2: SGDLS and YYNGEE. The CDR3 is made up of 14 amino acids. The CDR3 DNA is TGTGCCAGCAGCGTAGGTGGGGGCCCCGGGGAGCTGTTTTTT. Translating gives CASSVGGGPGELFF. The full variable domain, rest sourced from reference TRBV9 and TRBJ2-2, is DSGVTQTPKHLITATGQRVTLRCSPRSGDLSVYWYQQSLDQGLQFLIQYYNGEERAKGNILERFSAQQFPDLHSELNLSSLELGDSALYFCASSVGGGPGELFFGEGSRLTVL.

The V and J genes are TRBV6-5 and TRBJ2-7; 10 positions agree with TRBD2. V dropped 8 bases and J dropped 4; count of bases not matched to a gene: 11. The CDR3 is 15 residues long. The germline V gene has CDR1 MNHEY and CDR2 SVGAGI. The chain's CDR3 is CASRTKAGGRYEQYF. CDR3 nucleotides: TGTGCCAGCCGCACAAAAGCGGGAGGGAGGTACGAGCAGTACTTC.